These 22 T cell receptor beta chains were sequenced from one sample in a study of T cells in Graves' hyperthyroidism and ophthalmopathy. Template material for amplifying TCR beta CDR3 regions consisted of RNA transcripts. When the TCR CDR3 underwent first-round RT-PCR, the HTBI primer set was used. TCRdb fed the multiplex PCR reads into MiXCR, producing one record per CDR3 protein. Of around 520,000 distinct CDR3 sequences in the sample, approximately 25% were seen once. Sequences were obtained from blood. These receptors all come from a woman in her thirties with Graves' ophthalmopathy.

V gene TRBV7-8 combines with J gene TRBJ2-7, with D maybe TRBD2 (5 bases). The V gene lost 5 bases and the J gene lost 0 bases, with 11 bases spanning the gap. The CDR3 runs 14 residues. Germline V gene data show CDR1 as SGHVS and CDR2 as FQNEAQ. The CDR3 loop reads CASSLSRVSYEQYF. CDR3 sequence (DNA): TGTGCCAGCAGCCTCTCGAGGGTCTCCTACGAGCAGTACTTC.

This clonotype was counted many times. The rearrangement uses TRBV30 and TRBJ1-2, with TRBD1 identical over 8 bases. With V trimmed by 3 bases and J by 5 bases, 14 bases remained unmatched. This CDR3 is built from 16 residues. Germline CDR1 and CDR2: GTSNPN and SVGIG (reference sequence). For the CDR3, the DNA is TGTGCCTGGAGCGGGACAGGCGCTTCAAGGTGGTATGGCTACACCTTC. Protein sequence: CAWSGTGASRWYGYTF.

This clonotype was picked up many times. This rearrangement joins TRBV6-1 to TRBJ1-2, with 8 bases that match TRBD1. V lost 1 base, J lost 9 bases, and 4 bases stayed unmatched. The CDR3 is 13 amino acids. Germline assignment: CDR1 MNHNS and CDR2 SASEGT. For the CDR3, the DNA is TGTGCCAGCAGTGAAGACGGACAGGGTAGCTACACCTTC. Its translation: CASSEDGQGSYTF.

In regard to this clonotype: A clone one base away is much larger, so this may be a read error. This chain connects TRBV4-1 to TRBJ1-5; D remains unclear. This CDR3 comprises 13 residues. Per germline, CDR1 MGHRA and CDR2 YSYEKL. CDR3 nucleotides: TGCGCCAGCAGCCAAGACTTTAATCGGCCCCAGCATTTT. This translates into CASSQDFNRPQHF.

This clonotype was recorded at least ten times. The V gene is TRBV27, the J gene TRBJ1-5; 11 bases are shared with TRBD1. Germline values: CDR1 MNHEY, CDR2 SMNVEV (reference sequence). Trimming took 3 bases from V and 7 from J; bases not matched to a gene: 8. The CDR3 sequence is 16 residues long. In nucleotides, the CDR3 is TGTGCCAGCAGTTTTGCGGGACAGGGGGTCGGCCAGCCCCAGCATTTT. Translation: CASSFAGQGVGQPQHF.

This clonotype was recorded many times. The chain recombines TRBV7-9 with TRBJ2-5; D perhaps matches TRBD1 (7 bases). V lost 5 bases to trimming and J lost 4 bases, with 17 bases between them. CDR3 length equals 15 residues. Per germline, CDR1 SEHNR and CDR2 FQNEAQ (reference sequence). The CDR3 loop is CASSIDREDRETQYF. As DNA, the CDR3 is TGTGCCAGCAGCATTGACAGGGAGGATCGAGAGACCCAGTACTTC.

This clonotype has a count of ten or more. The rearrangement uses TRBV20-1 and TRBJ2-4; no clear D. V was trimmed by 5 bases and J by 1 base, leaving 15 bases between them. The CDR3 is 15 amino acids. Germline loops: CDR1 DFQATT, CDR2 SNEGSKA (reference sequence). The CDR3 protein is CSALPGMGAKNIQYF. The CDR3 nucleotides are TGCAGTGCTTTACCTGGGATGGGGGCCAAAAACATTCAGTACTTC.

This clonotype was seen many times. The chain carries TRBV7-2 and TRBJ1-1; D is perhaps TRBD1 (5 bases). Germline V gene sequence: CDR1 SGHTA, CDR2 FQGNSA. The germline V and J ends were trimmed by 2 bases and 1 base, with 11 bases remaining between them. This CDR3 contains 15 residues. CDR3 bases: TGTGCCAGCAGCTTAATTTCCGGGACGAACACTGAAGCTTTCTTT. Translating gives CASSLISGTNTEAFF.

For this clonotype: This could be a read error, since a much larger clone is one nucleotide away. This rearrangement joins TRBV20-1 to TRBJ2-7; 7 bases match TRBD2. CDR1 is DFQATT and CDR2 is SNEGSKA in the germline V gene (reference sequence). J was trimmed by 2 bases and V by 6 bases; bases with no gene match: 7. The CDR3 has 13 amino acids. The CDR3 DNA follows: TGCAGTGCCCTCGGCGGGGGACCCTACGAGCAGTACTTC. This codes for CSALGGGPYEQYF.

This clonotype occurred many times. The V gene is TRBV6-5, the J gene TRBJ2-7; no definite D call. The ends were cut back, 2 bases at V and 2 bases at J, with 13 bases in the middle. This CDR3 has 15 amino acids. Per the germline V gene, CDR1 is MNHEY and CDR2 is SVGAGI. The CDR3 spells CASSYGRWDTYEQYF. The CDR3, as DNA: TGTGCCAGCAGTTACGGGCGGTGGGATACCTACGAGCAGTACTTC.

This clonotype has a handful of counts. This may be a read error, as it is one base from a much larger clone. The V gene is TRBV6-5, the J gene TRBJ2-7; D gene uncertain. The CDR3 runs 13 residues. The V end lost 2 bases, the J end lost 1 base, and 6 bases lay between the germline ends. Germline CDR1 is MNHEY and CDR2 is SVGAGI. CDR3 residues: CASSYGVSYEQYF. The CDR3 nucleotides are TGTGCCAGCAGTTACGGGGTATCCTACGAGCAGTACTTC.

This clonotype was picked up many times. The J gene is TRBJ1-1, the V gene TRBV5-1; D gene unclear. Between the trimmed V and J ends, which lost 10 bases and 1 base, there was a span of 11 bases. The CDR3 is 12 residues long. CDR1 is SGHRS, CDR2 YFSETQ, per germline. The CDR3 protein is CAGGRENTEAFF. The CDR3, as DNA: TGCGCCGGCGGGAGGGAGAACACTGAAGCTTTCTTT.

This clonotype was picked up many times. J is TRBJ1-2 and V is TRBV27, with 9 bases that match TRBD1. Germline values: CDR1 MNHEY, CDR2 SMNVEV (reference sequence). The V and J ends lost 5 bases and 4 bases, in that order; junction bases with no gene match: 8. There are 15 residues in the CDR3. CDR3 sequence (DNA): TGTGCCAGCAGTAACCGGGACAGGGATATCTATGGCTACACCTTC. The encoded protein is CASSNRDRDIYGYTF.

This chain joins TRBV25-1 and TRBJ2-6, with a tentative D call TRBD1 (7 bases). The CDR3 sequence is 17 residues long. The V gene's germline CDR1 is MGHDK and CDR2 SYGVNS. Trimming removed 5 bases from V and 0 bases from J, with 14 bases in between. DNA of the CDR3: TGTGCCAGCAGTCGCGGGACAGCGAGCTCTGGGGCCAACGTCCTGACTTTC. Translated, it gives CASSRGTASSGANVLTF.

This clonotype showed up many times. This chain joins TRBV4-3 and TRBJ1-1, with D possibly TRBD1 on 5 matching bases. Germline CDR1 LGHNA, CDR2 YSLEER. V was shortened by 3 bases and J by 4 bases, with 18 bases between the two germline ends. This CDR3 contains 16 residues. CDR3 protein: CASSQMAQGLGTEAFF. DNA of the CDR3: TGCGCCAGCAGCCAGATGGCGCAGGGTTTGGGCACTGAAGCTTTCTTT.

This clonotype was observed at least ten times. The V and J genes are TRBV6-5 and TRBJ1-5, with TRBD1 matching 10 bases. V shed 8 bases, J shed 4 bases, and the junction held 5 bases outside the gene matches. The CDR3 extends over 14 amino acids. Germline loops: CDR1 MNHEY, CDR2 SVGAGI. CDR3 nucleotide sequence: TGTGCCAGCGGTCCGGGACAGGGGAATCAGCCCCAGCATTTT. It encodes CASGPGQGNQPQHF.

This clonotype occurred many times. This chain joins TRBV12-3 or TRBV12-4 and TRBJ1-1; D is unresolved. Trimming took 3 bases from V and 7 from J, leaving 15 bases between them. The CDR3 is 14 amino acids. The CDR3 region has the DNA TGTGCCAGCAGTTTCCGAGTTTCGGGGAATGAAGCTTTCTTT. Its translation: CASSFRVSGNEAFF.

Of note for this clonotype: This could be a read error, since a much larger clone is one nucleotide away. The chain links TRBV6-4 to TRBJ1-1, with 10 bases that match TRBD1. The trim removed 10 bases at V and 3 bases at J, leaving 5 bases unmatched. Germline CDR1 is MRHNA and CDR2 is SNTAGT. CDR3 size: 13 residues. CDR3 sequence (DNA): TGTGCCAACAGCGGGACAGGGGACACTGAAGCTTTCTTT. Protein product: CANSGTGDTEAFF.

This clonotype occurred many times. V gene TRBV24-1 combines with J gene TRBJ2-7; the match to TRBD1 covers 7 bases. The V gene end was trimmed by 4 bases and the J gene end by 1 base; junction bases not matched to a gene: 3. Per germline, CDR1 KGHDR and CDR2 SFDVKD. The CDR3 loop spans 14 amino acids. The CDR3 DNA sequence: TGTGCCACCAGTGACCGGGACAGTTCCTACGAGCAGTACTTC. Its translation: CATSDRDSSYEQYF.

The chain carries TRBV7-9 and TRBJ2-7; D possibly corresponds to TRBD1 (6 bases). The V and J ends lost 3 bases and 4 bases respectively, with 16 bases between them. The germline CDR1 and CDR2 sequences are SEHNR and FQNEAQ (reference sequence). This CDR3 has 15 amino acids. The DNA for the CDR3 is TGTGCCAGCAGCTTTACAGGGACCCCCCCTTACGAGCAGTACTTC. Translated, it gives CASSFTGTPPYEQYF.

The rearrangement links TRBV12-3 or TRBV12-4 to TRBJ2-2; 8 bases line up with TRBD2. Unmatched junction bases numbered 11, after V lost 8 bases and J lost 6 bases. The CDR3 extends over 15 amino acids. The CDR3 sequence is CASRRAGGGAGELFF. CDR3 in DNA: TGTGCCAGCCGCCGTGCGGGGGGAGGCGCCGGGGAGCTGTTTTTT.

This clonotype was picked up many times. This chain uses TRBV24-1 with TRBJ1-1; 7 bases are shared with TRBD1. Germline lookup yields CDR1 KGHDR and CDR2 SFDVKD. Trimming at V came to 7 bases and at J to 0 bases, leaving 10 bases not matched to a gene. This CDR3 spans 16 amino acids. The CDR3 DNA reads as TGTGCCACCAGGGTCCGCGGGACAGAATTGAACACTGAAGCTTTCTTT. Amino acids: CATRVRGTELNTEAFF.